Each of the 29 T cell receptor beta chains below was sequenced from the same sample in a study of vaccination effects on CD4 cells after COVID-19. CD4+ T cells specific for antigen were expanded with viral peptide pools by the ViraFEST assay before sequencing. At the end of about 10 days of culture, CD4+ T cells were isolated. This individual tested PCR-positive for SARS-CoV-2 infection between March and December 2020. Their antigen targets remain unknown. Sequencing was performed with immunoSEQ multiplex PCR; in TCRdb, only in-frame clones are kept and a portion is missing. The sample consists of some 40,000 clones, approximately 78% of them appearing once. The specimen comprised CD4+ T cells from PBMCs cultured with HCoV-NL63 spike peptides, sampled before COVID-19 vaccination. Receptors originate from a human donor who had a prior SARS-CoV-2 infection.

V is TRBV7-8 and J is TRBJ1-4; 8 bases line up with TRBD1. The CDR3 has 15 amino acids. Germline assignment: CDR1 SGHVS and CDR2 FQNEAQ. Unmatched junction bases numbered 9, after V lost 5 bases and J lost 7 bases. DNA of the CDR3: TGTGCCAGCAGCGGACAGGGTTATCGTTCTGAAAAACTGTTTTTT. The encoded protein is CASSGQGYRSEKLFF.

The rearrangement joins TRBV15 to TRBJ2-7, with D uncertain. CDR3 size: 14 residues. The germline V and J ends were trimmed by 3 bases and 4 bases, with 13 bases remaining between them. Germline V lookup: CDR1 LNHNV, CDR2 YYDKDF (reference sequence). CDR3 loop: CATSRGLGRYEQYF. Written as DNA, the CDR3 is TGTGCCACCAGCAGGGGTCTAGGCCGGTACGAGCAGTACTTC.

The chain joins TRBV4-2 to TRBJ2-3; TRBD1 is a possible D gene (6 bases). CDR1 LGHNA and CDR2 YNFKEQ come from the germline V gene. The CDR3 is 16 amino acids. V gave up 2 bases and J gave up 3 bases, with 15 bases separating them. CDR3 coding DNA: TGTGCCAGCAGCCAACAACCCAGGGGTGGGACAGATACGCAGTATTTT. It translates to CASSQQPRGGTDTQYF.

The chain recombines TRBV5-1 with TRBJ2-7; D remains unclear. From germline, CDR1 is SGHRS and CDR2 YFSETQ. This CDR3 is built from 14 residues. V dropped 0 bases and J dropped 4 bases, with 11 bases sitting between them. CDR3 loop: CASSLEELPYEQYF. DNA for the CDR3: TGCGCCAGCAGCTTGGAGGAGTTACCGTACGAGCAGTACTTC.

The chain links TRBV30 to TRBJ1-5; D call uncertain. With 3 bases removed from V and 7 bases from J, the gap between germline ends came to 16 bases. Germline assignment: CDR1 GTSNPN and CDR2 SVGIG (reference sequence). There are 14 residues in the CDR3. The chain's CDR3 is CAWSPDPPRQPQHF. The CDR3 DNA sequence: TGTGCCTGGAGCCCCGACCCCCCGAGACAGCCCCAGCATTTT. Full variable domain (outside the CDR3, taken from reference TRBV30 and TRBJ1-5): SQTIHQWPATLVQPVGSPLSLECTVEGTSNPNLYWYRQAAGRGLQLLFYSVGIGQISSEVPQNLSASRPQDRQFILSSKKLLLSDSGFYLCAWSPDPPRQPQHFGDGTRLSIL.

In this sample, this clone turned up a few times. The chain carries TRBV2 and TRBJ2-1; unclear D gene. Trimming pared 7 bases from V and 3 bases from J, leaving 7 bases between. Germline V gene sequence: CDR1 SNHLY, CDR2 FYNNEI. The CDR3 is made up of 12 amino acids. CDR3 sequence: CASNRNYNEQFF. The CDR3 DNA sequence: TGTGCCAGCAACCGAAACTACAATGAGCAGTTCTTC.

This rearrangement joins TRBV6-5 to TRBJ2-5, with D tentatively TRBD1 (5 bases). Germline-derived CDR1 and CDR2 are MNHEY and SVGAGI. The CDR3 has 13 residues. V gave up 6 bases and J gave up 13 bases, with 21 bases separating them. CDR3 nucleotide sequence: TGTGCCAGCAGGACAAGCAGGGCTGGAGACCCGTACTTC. It specifies CASRTSRAGDPYF.

The table lists this clone with a few counts. The J gene is TRBJ1-4, the V gene TRBV29-1, with unresolved D. V was clipped by 5 bases and J by 7 bases, with 14 bases between them. Germline V gene sequence: CDR1 SQVTM, CDR2 ANQGSEA. The CDR3 has 13 residues. The DNA of the CDR3 is TGCAGCGTTAGGGAAGGGTGGGGTGAAAAACTGTTTTTT. Protein product: CSVREGWGEKLFF.

This clone has just a few counts. CDR3 region: CASSFGDTGIGETQYF. CDR3 DNA sequence: TGCGCCAGCAGCTTCGGAGATACAGGGATCGGGGAGACCCAGTACTTC. J is TRBJ2-5 and V is TRBV5-1, with TRBD1 as a possible D gene (6 bases). The V gene's germline CDR1 is SGHRS and CDR2 YFSETQ. The CDR3 totals 16 residues. The V end was cut by 2 bases, the J end by 5 bases, with 19 bases between.

The chain uses TRBV19 and TRBJ2-2; 9 bases fit TRBD2. The germline V gene encodes CDR1 LNHDA and CDR2 SQIVND (reference sequence). Losses at the gene ends were 4 bases for V and 4 bases for J; bases not matched to a gene: 4. The CDR3 spans 15 residues. The CDR3 sequence is CASSSGGAPTGELFF. In DNA form, the CDR3 reads TGTGCCAGTAGTAGCGGGGGGGCCCCCACCGGGGAGCTGTTTTTT.

This CDR3 reads CASSQVKAGVTEAFF. DNA for the CDR3: TGTGCCAGCAGCCAAGTTAAGGCAGGCGTTACTGAAGCTTTCTTT. The rearrangement joins TRBV4-2 to TRBJ1-1, with no clear D. Looked up from germline, CDR1 is LGHNA and CDR2 is YNFKEQ. Trimming stripped 1 base from V and 5 bases from J, with 14 bases between. The CDR3 has 15 residues.

This chain connects TRBV6-5 to TRBJ2-7; D is possibly TRBD1 (5 bases). This CDR3 contains 15 residues. Between the trimmed V and J ends, which lost 2 bases and 3 bases, there was a span of 14 bases. Per germline, CDR1 MNHEY and CDR2 SVGAGI. The CDR3, as DNA: TGTGCCAGCAGTTACGTCAGGAATAGGGGCTACGAGCAGTACTTC. This sequence encodes CASSYVRNRGYEQYF.

This clone was recorded a few times. The rearrangement joins TRBV9 to TRBJ1-3; D is ambiguous. The CDR3 is 15 amino acids. V was trimmed by 0 bases and J by 3 bases, leaving 10 bases between them. CDR1 is SGDLS and CDR2 is YYNGEE in the germline V gene. In nucleotides, the CDR3 is TGTGCCAGCAGCGTAGGATCCGGTTTTGGAAACACCATATATTTT. Its translation: CASSVGSGFGNTIYF.

The chain is built from TRBV5-1 and TRBJ2-3, with D perhaps matching TRBD1 or TRBD2 (5 bases each). V lost 0 bases to trimming and J lost 1 base, with 15 bases between them. Germline V CDR1 and CDR2: SGHRS, YFSETQ. This CDR3 is built from 17 residues. The CDR3 coding sequence is TGCGCCAGCAGCTTGGGTTCGTGGGACGGGGGCACAGATACGCAGTATTTT. It yields the protein CASSLGSWDGGTDTQYF.

The chain combines TRBV7-2 with TRBJ2-5, with 8 bases aligning to TRBD1. Germline trimming cut 5 bases from V and 4 bases from J; bases unmatched to any gene: 3. The V gene's germline CDR1 is SGHTA and CDR2 FQGNSA. The length of the CDR3 is 13 residues. The CDR3 DNA reads as TGTGCCAGCAGCCGGACAGGGATAGAGACCCAGTACTTC. Translating it yields CASSRTGIETQYF.

The genes are TRBV19 and TRBJ1-2; D is unresolved. Germline CDR1 LNHDA, CDR2 SQIVND (reference sequence). Trimming took 5 bases from V and 1 from J, leaving 14 bases between them. This CDR3 spans 15 amino acids. The CDR3 nucleotides read TGTGCCAGTAGTCCCTCTACCGCCCTTAACTATGGCTACACCTTC. It is translated as CASSPSTALNYGYTF. Supplemented by reference TRBV19 and TRBJ1-2, the full variable domain reads DGGITQSPKYLFRKEGQNVTLSCEQNLNHDAMYWYRQDPGQGLRLIYYSQIVNDFQKGDIAEGYSVSREKKESFPLTVTSAQKNPTAFYLCASSPSTALNYGYTFGSGTRLTVV.

This clone was seen only once. This rearrangement joins TRBV18 to TRBJ1-4; no clear D. The CDR3 has 14 amino acids. V lost 3 bases and J lost 3, with 8 bases in between. The germline CDR1 and CDR2 sequences are KGHSH and LQKENI. CDR3 bases: TGTGCCAGCTCACCGGGCAGCCCTAATGAAAAACTGTTTTTT. Its translation: CASSPGSPNEKLFF.

The chain joins TRBV19 to TRBJ2-7, with D perhaps matching TRBD1 or TRBD2 (6 bases each). The CDR3 runs to 15 residues. Germline assignment: CDR1 LNHDA and CDR2 SQIVND (reference sequence). V was pared by 5 bases and J by 4 bases, with 18 bases between. This CDR3 is CASSGETRGTYEQYF. The CDR3 coding sequence is TGTGCCAGTAGTGGGGAGACTAGGGGGACATACGAGCAGTACTTC.

The chain joins TRBV15 to TRBJ2-2; D ambiguous. The germline V gene has CDR1 LNHNV and CDR2 YYDKDF (reference sequence). Trimming took 1 base from V and 6 from J, leaving 12 bases between them. The CDR3 is made up of 15 amino acids. The CDR3 sequence is CATSRARIVAGELFF. The DNA of the CDR3 is TGTGCCACCAGCAGAGCTAGGATTGTGGCCGGGGAGCTGTTTTTT.

This clone was counted only a few times. The rearrangement links TRBV30 to TRBJ2-7; D not certain. Trimming pared 0 bases from V and 3 bases from J, leaving 9 bases between. Germline V lookup: CDR1 GTSNPN, CDR2 SVGIG (reference sequence). The CDR3 extends over 13 amino acids. The CDR3 DNA reads TGTGCCTGGAGTGTCGCGGACCTCTACGAGCAGTACTTC. It yields the protein CAWSVADLYEQYF.

This clone was counted a single time. This rearrangement joins TRBV7-2 to TRBJ2-1; D is undetermined. V was trimmed by 2 bases and J by 3 bases, leaving 11 bases between them. Germline V gene lookup returns CDR1 SGHTA and CDR2 FQGNSA. The CDR3 is 15 amino acids. CDR3: CASSLNPGLYNEQFF. The DNA for the CDR3 is TGTGCCAGCAGCTTAAACCCCGGGCTCTACAATGAGCAGTTCTTC.

The chain employs TRBV7-9 and TRBJ2-2, with D perhaps TRBD1 (6 bases). In germline, CDR1 is SEHNR, CDR2 FQNEAQ (reference sequence). Trimming pared 2 bases from V and 3 bases from J, leaving 10 bases between. The CDR3 consists of 15 residues. CDR3 DNA sequence: TGTGCCAGCAGCTTACAACAGGGTTACACCGGGGAGCTGTTTTTT. As protein: CASSLQQGYTGELFF.

V is TRBV7-2 and J is TRBJ2-3; TRBD2 matches 8 bases. This CDR3 contains 16 residues. Per the germline V gene, CDR1 is SGHTA and CDR2 is FQGNSA. The trim removed 1 base at V and 4 bases at J, leaving 7 bases unmatched. CDR3 residues: CASSLGIAGTADTQYF. Written as DNA, the CDR3 is TGTGCCAGCAGCTTAGGGATAGCGGGGACCGCAGATACGCAGTATTTT.

V and J are TRBV28 and TRBJ2-7, with D unresolved. The CDR3 loop spans 12 amino acids. The germline V and J ends were trimmed by 4 bases and 0 bases, with 4 bases remaining between them. From germline, CDR1 is MDHEN and CDR2 SYDVKM. The CDR3 loop is CASSSNSYEQYF. DNA of the CDR3: TGTGCCAGCAGTTCCAACTCCTACGAGCAGTACTTC.

The gene calls are TRBV19 and TRBJ1-6, with no clear D. Germline loops: CDR1 LNHDA, CDR2 SQIVND (reference sequence). The V end lost 11 bases, the J end lost 5 bases, and 28 bases lay between the germline ends. CDR3 length: 18 residues. The CDR3 loop reads CAATRVTGRPEDNSPLHF. The CDR3 bases are TGTGCCGCTACGAGGGTGACGGGCAGGCCAGAGGATAATTCACCCCTCCACTTT.

The chain recombines TRBV30 with TRBJ1-6; maybe TRBD1 (5 bases). The CDR3 is 15 amino acids. The V gene lost 8 bases and the J gene lost 7 bases, with 21 bases spanning the gap. Germline CDR1 reads GTSNPN; CDR2 reads SVGIG (reference sequence). Here the CDR3 reads CASTEGIWGNSPLHF. CDR3 bases: TGTGCCAGCACAGAGGGGATTTGGGGGAATTCACCCCTCCACTTT.

The chain recombines TRBV18 with TRBJ2-7; no definite D call. The CDR3 totals 12 residues. Germline CDR1 is KGHSH and CDR2 is LQKENI. V was shortened by 3 bases and J by 7 bases, with 10 bases between the two germline ends. CDR3 amino acids: CASSPGMGEQYF. CDR3 nucleotide sequence: TGTGCCAGCTCACCGGGAATGGGAGAGCAGTACTTC.

This chain connects TRBV7-5 to TRBJ1-5; TRBD1, the D gene given by the table, was not confirmed from the DNA. TRBV7-5 corresponds to a pseudogene. CDR3 size: 15 residues. The CDR3 region is CARATTGEGNQPQHF. The DNA of the CDR3 is TGTGCCAGGGCTACTACAGGGGAGGGCAATCAGCCCCAGCATTTT.

The chain has TRBV4-2 and TRBJ2-2; the D gene is possibly TRBD2 (6 bases). The CDR3 is 14 residues long. CDR1 LGHNA and CDR2 YNFKEQ come from the germline V gene. V was shortened by 2 bases and J by 6 bases, with 10 bases between the two germline ends. The CDR3 region has the DNA TGTGCCAGCAGCCAATTGCGGGGATCCGGGGAGCTGTTTTTT. Translated, it gives CASSQLRGSGELFF.